These 15 T cell receptor beta chains share one sample of origin, sequenced in a study. TCRdb reprocessed the RT-PCR reads with MiXCR, giving one entry per CDR3 protein. Among more than 550,000 distinct CDR3 sequences, approximately 15% were seen once, and the ten largest hold 3.6%. The sequenced material came from memory CD4+ T cells from blood. These receptors were collected from a female donor in good health, serving as a healthy control.

A few counts support this clonotype. The chain has TRBV7-9 and TRBJ1-1; perhaps TRBD1 as D (6 bases). V dropped 3 bases and J dropped 7 bases, with 9 bases sitting between them. The CDR3 spans 12 residues. From germline, CDR1 is SEHNR and CDR2 FQNEAQ (reference sequence). In DNA form, the CDR3 reads TGTGCCAGCAGCTTGGGGGGGCTTGAAGCTTTCTTT. Protein sequence: CASSLGGLEAFF.

The V call is TRBV20-1, the J call TRBJ2-3; 7 bases map to TRBD2. The CDR3 sequence is 15 residues long. The V gene's germline CDR1 is DFQATT and CDR2 SNEGSKA (reference sequence). The V and J ends lost 3 bases and 0 bases, in that order; junction bases with no gene match: 6. CDR3 loop: CSASVSGASTDTQYF. The CDR3 DNA follows: TGCAGTGCTAGTGTCAGCGGGGCTAGCACAGATACGCAGTATTTT.

The chain employs TRBV5-1 and TRBJ2-6; 12 bases match TRBD1. The CDR3 is made up of 18 amino acids. Trimming took 4 bases from V and 1 from J; bases not matched to a gene: 6. Looked up from germline, CDR1 is SGHRS and CDR2 is YFSETQ. In DNA, the CDR3 is TGCGCCAGCAGCCAAGGGACAGGGGGCAATTCTGGGGCCAACGTCCTGACTTTC. This codes for CASSQGTGGNSGANVLTF. The variable domain in full, completed from reference TRBV5-1 and TRBJ2-6, reads KAGVTQTPRYLIKTRGQQVTLSCSPISGHRSVSWYQQTPGQGLQFLFEYFSETQRNKGNFPGRFSGRQFSNSRSEMNVSTLELGDSALYLCASSQGTGGNSGANVLTFGAGSRLTVL.

This clonotype occurred a few times. The chain couples TRBV7-3 to TRBJ2-2; 7 positions match TRBD1. Germline V gives CDR1 SGHTA, CDR2 FQGTGA. The CDR3 covers 17 residues. J gave up 1 base and V 5 bases, and 10 bases lay outside the gene matches. The CDR3 nucleotides read TGTGCCAGCAGCCTTGAGGGGCGGACAGGGAACACCGGGGAGCTGTTTTTT. It yields the protein CASSLEGRTGNTGELFF.

This clonotype has more than one count but fewer than ten. The gene calls are TRBV7-2 and TRBJ1-1; 7 bases line up with TRBD1. With V trimmed by 4 bases and J by 5 bases, 7 bases remained unmatched. Germline CDR1 reads SGHTA; CDR2 reads FQGNSA. This CDR3 has 14 residues. The CDR3 nucleotides are TGTGCCAGCAGCTCGGTCAGGGGGATGACTGAAGCTTTCTTT. Protein sequence: CASSSVRGMTEAFF.

This clonotype was detected ten times or more. The chain couples TRBV10-3 to TRBJ2-5; 12 bases agree with TRBD2. CDR3 length: 15 residues. CDR1 is ENHRY, CDR2 SYGVKD, per germline. V lost 4 bases and J lost 8; bases outside the gene matches: 8. The CDR3 spells CAISGTSGVSDTQYF. CDR3 coding DNA: TGTGCCATCAGTGGGACTAGCGGGGTGTCAGATACCCAGTACTTC.

This clonotype was seen repeatedly, ten times or more. The rearrangement links TRBV5-1 to TRBJ2-1; D may be TRBD2 (5 bases). The V end was cut by 5 bases, the J end by 0 bases, with 12 bases between. Per germline, CDR1 SGHRS and CDR2 YFSETQ. This CDR3 is 15 amino acids long. The CDR3 DNA reads TGCGCCAGCAGGGGCAGCGGCCTCTCCTACAATGAGCAGTTCTTC. Protein product: CASRGSGLSYNEQFF.

CDR3: CASSKFQGRSSYEQYF. As DNA, the CDR3 is TGTGCCAGCAGTAAATTTCAGGGGAGAAGCTCCTACGAGCAGTACTTC. V gene TRBV28 combines with J gene TRBJ2-7, with D possibly being TRBD1 (6 bases). This CDR3 region has 16 residues. Germline V gives CDR1 MDHEN, CDR2 SYDVKM. The V gene lost 5 bases and the J gene lost 0 bases, with 17 bases spanning the gap.

This clonotype was counted a few times. This chain joins TRBV4-3 and TRBJ1-4; TRBD1 matches at 7 bases. The CDR3 extends over 16 amino acids. Unmatched junction bases numbered 9, after V lost 1 base and J lost 7 bases. Germline lookup yields CDR1 LGHNA and CDR2 YSLEER. The DNA for the CDR3 is TGCGCCAGCAGCCAAGTCCCGACAGGGCTAGGTGAAAAACTGTTTTTT. Its protein is CASSQVPTGLGEKLFF.

This clonotype was seen a few times. This chain joins TRBV20-1 and TRBJ2-7, with a tentative D call TRBD2 (6 bases). The CDR3 contains 13 residues. Looked up from germline, CDR1 is DFQATT and CDR2 is SNEGSKA (reference sequence). V gave up 6 bases and J gave up 3 bases, with 15 bases separating them. The DNA of the CDR3 is TGCAGTGCGGAGGGTACGCTCTTCTACGAGCAGTACTTC. Translation gives CSAEGTLFYEQYF.

This clonotype has a count of ten or more. J is TRBJ2-2 and V is TRBV7-7, with 10 nucleotides matching TRBD1. The germline V gene has CDR1 SSHAT and CDR2 FNYEAQ (reference sequence). This CDR3 has 16 amino acids. After removal of 0 bases from V and 5 bases from J, the junction contained 3 bases not matched to a gene. The DNA of the CDR3 is TGTGCCAGCAGCTTAGCGGGACAGGGGTGGACCGGGGAGCTGTTTTTT. Its translation: CASSLAGQGWTGELFF.

The chain is built from TRBV11-2 and TRBJ2-7; D ambiguous. Between the trimmed V and J ends, which lost 8 bases and 3 bases, there was a span of 17 bases. The CDR3 runs to 14 residues. Germline assignment: CDR1 SGHAT and CDR2 FQNNGV. CDR3 coding DNA: TGTGCCAGCGGGTCTGTGTCCGAAGACTACGAGCAGTACTTC. This translates into CASGSVSEDYEQYF.

This clonotype occurred a few times. This chain links TRBV5-5 with TRBJ1-1; 7 bases agree with TRBD1. The CDR3 covers 14 residues. Germline V lookup: CDR1 SGHKS, CDR2 YYEKEE (reference sequence). Trimming cost V 4 bases and J 5 bases; bases outside gene matches: 8. The DNA for the CDR3 is TGTGCCAGCAGCCTCCCGACAGGGCTGACTGAAGCTTTCTTT. Translated: CASSLPTGLTEAFF.

The chain employs TRBV7-6 and TRBJ1-5; 8 bases match TRBD1. J lost 3 bases, V lost 0 bases, and 13 bases had no gene match. The CDR3 extends over 19 amino acids. The germline gives CDR1 SGHVS, CDR2 FNYEAQ. As DNA, the CDR3 is TGTGCCAGCAGCTTAGCGGCAGGGGGCCGAACCCTTACCAATCAGCCCCAGCATTTT. Translated, it gives CASSLAAGGRTLTNQPQHF.

The chain employs TRBV6-1 and TRBJ1-1; TRBD1 might be the D (5 bases). The germline gives CDR1 MNHNS, CDR2 SASEGT. Trimming took 7 bases from V and 7 from J, leaving 13 bases between them. CDR3 size: 12 residues. This CDR3 reads CASKFQGFEAFF. For the CDR3, the DNA is TGTGCCAGCAAATTTCAGGGTTTTGAAGCTTTCTTT.